This is a list of T cell receptor beta chains from one sample in a study of blood T cell repertoires in COVID-19. This table comes from immunoSEQ multiplex PCR, and its TCRdb copy is limited to in-frame clones, with some not included. Here the sample spans 44,000 or so clones, 75% to 85% being singletons. Sequenced input: peripheral blood. The receptors stem from an elderly man in a cohort sampled during active COVID-19. Both conserved end residues are trimmed from each CDR3. Clone size, where shown, is once, few, many, or a class for clones that have expanded.

CDR3aa: ASSGQLGGETQY
abundance: few
j_gene: TRBJ2-5
v_gene: TRBV10-1

CDR3aa: ASSYEASGKNIQY
abundance: -
j_gene: TRBJ2-4
v_gene: TRBV6-6

CDR3aa: ASSEASGNQETQY
abundance: -
j_gene: TRBJ2-5
v_gene: TRBV10-1

CDR3aa: ASSVLGAVAF
abundance: -
j_gene: TRBJ1-1
v_gene: TRBV5-1

CDR3aa: ASSYVLAYNEQF
abundance: -
j_gene: TRBJ2-1
v_gene: TRBV6-2/TRBV6-3

CDR3aa: ATSRGASGSYEQY
abundance: -
j_gene: TRBJ2-7
v_gene: TRBV15

CDR3aa: ASSAGGEETQY
abundance: -
j_gene: TRBJ2-5
v_gene: TRBV9

CDR3aa: ASSSPGLAPLQTQY
abundance: -
j_gene: TRBJ2-5
v_gene: TRBV5-4

CDR3aa: ASSLQGAYEQY
abundance: -
j_gene: TRBJ2-7
v_gene: TRBV7-2

CDR3aa: ASSLASGSETQY
abundance: -
j_gene: TRBJ2-5
v_gene: TRBV7-9

CDR3aa: ASSSGGGTDTQY
abundance: once
j_gene: TRBJ2-3
v_gene: TRBV5-8

CDR3aa: ASSLGLAENEQF
abundance: -
j_gene: TRBJ2-1
v_gene: TRBV5-6

CDR3aa: AIRAGTGVYEQY
abundance: -
j_gene: TRBJ2-7
v_gene: TRBV10-3

CDR3aa: ASIFLFTGELF
abundance: -
j_gene: TRBJ2-2
v_gene: TRBV6-5

CDR3aa: ASSSGQGVSQPQH
abundance: -
j_gene: TRBJ1-5
v_gene: TRBV7-8

CDR3aa: ASSKTRTDTQY
abundance: -
j_gene: TRBJ2-3
v_gene: TRBV11-2

CDR3aa: ASSIAGATGNTIY
abundance: -
j_gene: TRBJ1-3
v_gene: TRBV19

CDR3aa: ASSPTGGVNQPQH
abundance: -
j_gene: TRBJ1-5
v_gene: TRBV7-8

CDR3aa: ASSPPRQSQETQY
abundance: -
j_gene: TRBJ2-5
v_gene: TRBV18

CDR3aa: ASKDRAYGYT
abundance: -
j_gene: TRBJ1-2
v_gene: TRBV19

CDR3aa: ASSQDVAASTRGYT
abundance: -
j_gene: TRBJ1-2
v_gene: TRBV4-3

CDR3aa: ATSRAYGQRGQPQH
abundance: -
j_gene: TRBJ1-5
v_gene: TRBV15

CDR3aa: ASSYLRYTEAF
abundance: -
j_gene: TRBJ1-1
v_gene: TRBV6-2/TRBV6-3

CDR3aa: ASSLAPSTDTQY
abundance: -
j_gene: TRBJ2-3
v_gene: TRBV5-1

CDR3aa: AWSVATTAF
abundance: once
j_gene: TRBJ1-1
v_gene: TRBV30

CDR3aa: ASMVPSGEKLF
abundance: -
j_gene: TRBJ1-4
v_gene: TRBV28

CDR3aa: ASSPRRADYGYT
abundance: -
j_gene: TRBJ1-2
v_gene: TRBV5-1

CDR3aa: ASSQEPLGQAGELF
abundance: -
j_gene: TRBJ2-2
v_gene: TRBV3-1/TRBV3-2

CDR3aa: ASSTRTGYNEQF
abundance: -
j_gene: TRBJ2-1
v_gene: TRBV7-2

CDR3aa: ASSPPGGGQRSYEQY
abundance: -
j_gene: TRBJ2-7
v_gene: TRBV7-2

CDR3aa: ASSPSTQNTEAF
abundance: -
j_gene: TRBJ1-1
v_gene: TRBV18

CDR3aa: ASSLNVGAGTDTQY
abundance: -
j_gene: TRBJ2-3
v_gene: TRBV7-3

CDR3aa: ASSDPAPQGY
abundance: few
j_gene: TRBJ2-7
v_gene: TRBV6-1

CDR3aa: ASSPRLAGDLSYNEQF
abundance: few
j_gene: TRBJ2-1
v_gene: TRBV4-1

CDR3aa: ASSATGFVAGVDYGYT
abundance: few
j_gene: TRBJ1-2
v_gene: TRBV5-6

CDR3aa: ASSLVRGYNEQF
abundance: -
j_gene: TRBJ2-1
v_gene: TRBV27

CDR3aa: ASSPRDSGYNEQF
abundance: -
j_gene: TRBJ2-1
v_gene: TRBV11-3

CDR3aa: ASSSGQVKMNTEAF
abundance: -
j_gene: TRBJ1-1
v_gene: TRBV7-9

CDR3aa: ASSPGTVSNTIY
abundance: few
j_gene: TRBJ1-3
v_gene: TRBV18

CDR3aa: ASSSLGQGNSPLH
abundance: -
j_gene: TRBJ1-6
v_gene: TRBV6-6

CDR3aa: ASIGRGDEQY
abundance: -
j_gene: TRBJ2-7
v_gene: TRBV28

CDR3aa: AWSAGLAGVTEQF
abundance: -
j_gene: TRBJ2-1
v_gene: TRBV30

CDR3aa: ASSSTGNTEAF
abundance: -
j_gene: TRBJ1-1
v_gene: TRBV9